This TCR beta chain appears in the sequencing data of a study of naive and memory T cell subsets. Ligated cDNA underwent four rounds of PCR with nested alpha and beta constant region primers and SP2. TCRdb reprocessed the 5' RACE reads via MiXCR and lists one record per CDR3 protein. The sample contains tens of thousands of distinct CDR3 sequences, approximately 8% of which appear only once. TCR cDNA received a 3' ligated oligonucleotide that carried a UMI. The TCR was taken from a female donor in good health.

The CDR3 is CASSYSFPGDGYTF. CDR3 bases: TGTGCCAGCAGTTACTCCTTCCCCGGGGATGGCTACACCTTC. The chain carries TRBV6-5 and TRBJ1-2; D gene ambiguous. Germline CDR1 reads MNHEY; CDR2 reads SVGAGI. V gave up 0 bases and J gave up 6 bases, with 11 bases separating them. CDR3 length: 14 residues.